The T cell receptor beta chain described here comes from a study of metastatic and nonmetastatic thyroid tumors. Study-level information: Patients with malignant and benign thyroid disease provided blood and tumor or nodule tissue, whose repertoires were compared. Study results and limitations: When malignant thyroid tumors were compared with benign nodules, TCR beta diversity was reportedly significantly higher in the malignant tumors. This held in both blood and tumor samples.

Patients underwent thyroid surgery, and none had received any treatment before it. Methods used by the authors: CDR3 was compared across clinicopathological groups, and the resulting differences were used to build a distant-metastasis classifier for papillary thyroid cancer. With MiXCR, TCRdb reprocessed the PCR reads. TCRdb's processing, not the study's, gives the V and J calls here. The sample contains tens of thousands of clones, around half of which appear only once. As concerns this clone: Its target is unknown.

This receptor was identified in a male donor with papillary thyroid cancer or a benign thyroid nodule (not recorded which). Some clones in this sample may be carry-over from other donors' samples. The sequencing sample was made of tumor tissue.

The CDR3 sequence is CAWGGLAGGGEQFF. As DNA, the CDR3 is TGTGCCTGGGGCGGCCTAGCGGGAGGTGGTGAGCAGTTCTTC. This chain connects TRBV30 to TRBJ2-1; 11 bases align to TRBD2. This CDR3 region has 14 residues. J was trimmed by 9 bases and V by 5 bases; bases with no gene match: 9. Looked up from germline, CDR1 is GTSNPN and CDR2 is SVGIG (reference sequence).